This entry is about one TCR beta chain. What antigen it recognizes has not been identified. There are no base qualities to consult, and no much larger clone falls within one base. Interpreted using the paper, the time point label stands for: about 28 days (+/-7) after the second vaccine dose. AZD1222 recipients given second doses at about 4 weeks or at about 12 weeks were pooled, since spike-specific TCR depth and breadth were not found to differ between the two schedules. The vaccinee samples were drawn from two UK trials, COV001 and COV002, one of which was a single-blind randomized controlled phase 2/3 trial testing AZD1222 (ChAdOx1 nCoV-19) in healthy adults. Trial participant PBMC samples were collected at day 0 and day 28 after the second dose for TCRbeta chain sequencing. This entry belongs to a study of T cell responses to AZD1222 COVID-19 vaccine (dated by TCRdb to the early 2020s). Notes on the research overall: A total of just over 230 trial participants underwent TCR sequencing, of whom 207 received two doses of AZD1222 and roughly 25 received two doses of the MenACWY control vaccine. Trial participants were enrolled by age into 18-55, 56-69 and 70-plus year subgroups, with about 150, 28 and 57 TCR-sequenced participants respectively.

Trimming removed 6 bases from V and 1 base from J; the gene matches leave 2 bases unexplained. The CDR3 runs 14 amino acids, cysteine and phenylalanine included. The CDR3 DNA has 42 bases and is translated from base 1. Via the germline V gene, CDR1 is MNHEY and CDR2 SVGAGI. Overall study results and their limits: The vaccine-associated CD4 TCRs covered the entire spike protein, and the dominant responses fell in regions 160-218 and 743-854. Because no day 14 peak-response samples were available, the repertoires could be characterized only after the peak T cell response. Nearly half of unique spike-specific TCRs reportedly recognized epitopes outside regions mutated in the B.1.351 and B.1.1.7 variants. Spike-specific TCR breadth and depth rose significantly after two AZD1222 doses compared with day 0 and with MenACWY recipients. Only five or six AZD1222 recipients were SARS-CoV-2 seropositive at baseline, limiting conclusions about previously exposed vaccinees. In the small 56-69-year group, the increase in depth fell short of significance, most likely because of low power. Participants were mostly white British and included more females than males, and it was suggested by the authors that clonal diversity may have been underestimated.

The CDR3 regions of human TCRbeta chains were analyzed by immunosequencing. Per the authors' processing: TCRs in the repertoires were matched against a reference library of SARS-CoV-2-specific TCRs that had been generated with the MIRA antigen-specificity platform. Breadth was defined as the fraction of unique TCRs that were SARS-CoV-2-associated, and depth was defined as the fraction of total T cells that were SARS-CoV-2-associated. Each spike-specific TCR was assigned to its reactive spike region and to a CD4 or CD8 class using the MIRA data. Log10-transformed breadth and depth values were compared by one-way ANOVA with Sidak's multiple comparisons tests. TCRdb limited this immuneACCESS table to in-frame rearrangements with V and J called. A share of clones is missing; checked studies link under half to unresolved V genes, and the rest is unexplained. The D gene and trimming were derived from the DNA, and the V and J assignments and clone size from that table. This sample lists 15,000 or so clones; over 60% were detected once. Of the sample, 13% to 15% is held by the ten largest clones.

This specimen consisted of peripheral blood, obtained 28 days after the second AZD1222 dose. The chain is made from TRBV6-5 and TRBJ2-7, with 11 bases matching TRBD1. The source is an adult who received the AZD1222 COVID-19 vaccine. The CDR3 has the sequence CASSGTGGSYEQYF. Here is the DNA: TGTGCCAGCAGCGGGACAGGGGGATCCTACGAGCAGTACTTC.